This is a list of T cell receptor beta chains from one sample in a study of cytomegalovirus exposure and HLA in healthy donors. Assay: immunoSEQ multiplex PCR; the TCRdb copy retains only in-frame clones and omits some. The repertoire table contains about 140,000 clones. The sequenced sample consisted of PBMCs. These receptors were collected from a man in his forties in good health and CMV-seronegative. Both conserved end residues are part of each CDR3. The order of the fields is J gene, V gene, D gene, CDR3 DNA, CDR3 protein. A D gene is named only where the DNA matches it firmly.

TRBJ2-1 | TRBV9 | TRBD2 | TGTGCCAGCAGCCCCCCCTCGGGGGGACTCTCCTACAATGAGCAGTTCTTC | CASSPPSGGLSYNEQFF
TRBJ1-3 | TRBV11-2 | TRBD1 | TGTGCCAGCAGCCTGGGACAGAGCTCTGGAAACACCATATATTTT | CASSLGQSSGNTIYF
TRBJ2-4 | TRBV7-2 | TRBD1 | TGTGCCAGCAGCCCCCGACAGGGGGCGCTAGTCATTCAGTACTTC | CASSPRQGALVIQYF
TRBJ2-5 | TRBV13 | . | TGTGCCAGCAGCTTAGGCAGGGGCTGGGGAGAGACCCAGTACTTC | CASSLGRGWGETQYF
TRBJ1-1 | TRBV7-6 | TRBD1 | TGTGCCAGCAGCTTCTCGGGACAGGGGAGGACTGAAGCTTTCTTT | CASSFSGQGRTEAFF
TRBJ1-4 | TRBV4-3 | TRBD1 | TGCGCCAGCAGCCCAGGGACAGCAACTAATGAAAAACTGTTTTTT | CASSPGTATNEKLFF
TRBJ1-2 | TRBV27 | TRBD1 | TGTGCCAGCAGGCGGACAGGGGGCGCTGGCCCCAATGGCTACACCTTC | CASRRTGGAGPNGYTF
TRBJ1-1 | TRBV6-5 | . | TGTGCCAGCAGTTACTCAGCTAATCTCATGAACACTGAAGCTTTCTTT | CASSYSANLMNTEAFF
TRBJ2-3 | TRBV6-1 | . | TGTGCCAGCAAGGTCGGGGAGAGCACAGATACGCAGTATTTT | CASKVGESTDTQYF
TRBJ2-7 | TRBV20-1 | . | TGCAGTGGGGCAGACGCCTACGAGCAGTACTTC | CSGADAYEQYF
TRBJ1-5 | TRBV19 | . | TGTGCCAGTATGTCACAGGGTTTTTGGGATCAGCCCCAGCATTTT | CASMSQGFWDQPQHF
TRBJ2-7 | TRBV29-1 | TRBD1 | TGCAGCGTTGAAGGTGACAGGGGGCGCGAGCAGTACTTC | CSVEGDRGREQYF
TRBJ1-1 | TRBV4-1 | . | TGCGCCAGCAGCCAAGGACAGTTCCACACTGAAGCTTTCTTT | CASSQGQFHTEAFF
TRBJ1-6 | TRBV7-2 | TRBD1 | TGTGCCAGCAGGGCGGGACAGGGAAGTTCACCCCTCCACTTT | CASRAGQGSSPLHF
TRBJ2-3 | TRBV5-4 | TRBD2 | TGTGCCAGCAGCTTGCGCGGGGGGGAGGGTACGCAGTATTTT | CASSLRGGEGTQYF
TRBJ2-5 | TRBV9 | TRBD2 | TGTGCCAGCAGCGTAGGGGTCCTAGCGGGGGGGTGGTACCAAGAGACCCAGTACTTC | CASSVGVLAGGWYQETQYF
TRBJ2-7 | TRBV4-3 | TRBD2 | TGCGCCAGCAGCCAACTAGCGGGGGGGGCCTACGAGCAGTACTTC | CASSQLAGGAYEQYF
TRBJ2-7 | TRBV15 | . | TGTGCCACCAGCAGAGATGGTGGCGGGGGCCGCTCCTACGAGCAGTACTTC | CATSRDGGGGRSYEQYF
TRBJ2-7 | TRBV27 | . | TGTGCCAGCAGTCCCATCGACAGTTCCTACGAGCAGTACTTC | CASSPIDSSYEQYF
TRBJ1-3 | TRBV6-5 | . | TGTGCCAGCAGTTTAACACAGGGAGGGCGCTTAGGCACCATATATTTT | CASSLTQGGRLGTIYF
TRBJ1-2 | TRBV18 | TRBD1 | TGTGCCAGCTCACCCTTAGGACAGGGCTATGGCTACACCTTC | CASSPLGQGYGYTF
TRBJ2-5 | TRBV19 | . | TGTGCCAGTAGTATAGTCTCTTTGGGTGGCGGAGAGACCCAGTACTTC | CASSIVSLGGGETQYF
TRBJ2-7 | TRBV9 | TRBD2 | TGTGCCAGCAGCGTAGCCGGCGGGGGGGCTAACTACGAGCAGTACTTC | CASSVAGGGANYEQYF
TRBJ2-2 | TRBV27 | . | TGTGCCAGCAGTTCCCGACAGGACCGCACCGGGGAGCTGTTTTTT | CASSSRQDRTGELFF
TRBJ2-3 | TRBV5-1 | TRBD2 | TGCGCCACCTACAACCCGGGACTAGCGGGGGCAAACTCAGATACGCAGTATTTT | CATYNPGLAGANSDTQYF
TRBJ2-5 | TRBV7-6 | . | TGTGCCAGCAGCTTAGGTGACAGGACCCATCAAGAGACCCAGTACTTC | CASSLGDRTHQETQYF
TRBJ2-3 | TRBV13 | TRBD2 | TGTGCCAGCAGCTTTCGACTAGCCCCCTCCGGCACAGATACGCAGTATTTT | CASSFRLAPSGTDTQYF
TRBJ1-1 | TRBV9 | . | TGTGCCAGCAGTAACGGAGACCTAAGACCTGAAGCTTTCTTT | CASSNGDLRPEAFF